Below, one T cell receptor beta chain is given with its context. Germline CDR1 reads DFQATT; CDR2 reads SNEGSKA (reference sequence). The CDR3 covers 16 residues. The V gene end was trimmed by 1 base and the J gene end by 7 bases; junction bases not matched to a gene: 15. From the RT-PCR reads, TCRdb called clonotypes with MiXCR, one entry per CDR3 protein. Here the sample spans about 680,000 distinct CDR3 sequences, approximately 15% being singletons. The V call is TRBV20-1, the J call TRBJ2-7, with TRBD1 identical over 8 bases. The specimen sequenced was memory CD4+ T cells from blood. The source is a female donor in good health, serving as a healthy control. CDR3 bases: TGCAGTGCTAGAGGGCAGGGGGCCTTCGCAGGGGGTGAGCAGTACTTC. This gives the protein CSARGQGAFAGGEQYF.